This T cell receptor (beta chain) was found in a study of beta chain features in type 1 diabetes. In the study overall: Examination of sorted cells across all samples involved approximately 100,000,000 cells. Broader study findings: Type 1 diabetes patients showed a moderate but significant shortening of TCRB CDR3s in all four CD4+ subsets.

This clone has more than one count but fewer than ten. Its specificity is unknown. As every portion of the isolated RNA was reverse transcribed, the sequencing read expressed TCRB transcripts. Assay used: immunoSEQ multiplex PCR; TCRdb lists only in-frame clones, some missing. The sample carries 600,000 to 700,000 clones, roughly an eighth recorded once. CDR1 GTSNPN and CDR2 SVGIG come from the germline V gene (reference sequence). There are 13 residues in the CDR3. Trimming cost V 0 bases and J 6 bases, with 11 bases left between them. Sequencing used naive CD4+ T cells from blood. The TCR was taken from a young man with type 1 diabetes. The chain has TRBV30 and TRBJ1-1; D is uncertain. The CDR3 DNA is TGTGCCTGGAGTGTACTCGTCGCGGCTGAAGCTTTCTTT. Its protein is CAWSVLVAAEAFF. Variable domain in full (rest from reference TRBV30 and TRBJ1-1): SQTIHQWPATLVQPVGSPLSLECTVEGTSNPNLYWYRQAAGRGLQLLFYSVGIGQISSEVPQNLSASRPQDRQFILSSKKLLLSDSGFYLCAWSVLVAAEAFFGQGTRLTVV.